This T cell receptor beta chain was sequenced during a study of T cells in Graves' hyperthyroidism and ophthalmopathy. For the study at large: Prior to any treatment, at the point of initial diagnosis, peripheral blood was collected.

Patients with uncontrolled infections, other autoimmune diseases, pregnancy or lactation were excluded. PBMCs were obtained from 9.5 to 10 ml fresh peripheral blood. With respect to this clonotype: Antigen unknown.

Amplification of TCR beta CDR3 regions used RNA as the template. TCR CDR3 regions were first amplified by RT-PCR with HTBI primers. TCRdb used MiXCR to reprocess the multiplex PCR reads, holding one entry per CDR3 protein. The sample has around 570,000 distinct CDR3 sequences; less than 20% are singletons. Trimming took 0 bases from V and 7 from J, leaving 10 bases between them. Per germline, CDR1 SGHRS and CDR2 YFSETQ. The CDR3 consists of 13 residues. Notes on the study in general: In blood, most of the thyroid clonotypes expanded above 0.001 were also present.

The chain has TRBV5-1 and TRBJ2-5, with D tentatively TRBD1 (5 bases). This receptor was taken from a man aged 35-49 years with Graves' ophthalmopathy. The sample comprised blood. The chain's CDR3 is CASSLEGQGTQYF. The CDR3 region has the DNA TGCGCCAGCAGCTTGGAAGGGCAGGGGACCCAGTACTTC.